Presented here are 8 T cell receptor beta chains from one specimen sequenced in a study of T cells after yellow fever vaccination. Each CDR3 protein gets one entry after TCRdb re-called the 5' RACE reads with MiXCR. The table shows 500,000 to 650,000 distinct CDR3 sequences, with about 12% occurring only once. The starting material was PBMCs, obtained on the day of the yellow fever booster vaccination. The receptors derive from a young man who received the YFV17D yellow fever vaccine.

This clonotype was seen a handful of times. The CDR3 region is CASSDRVSGYTF. CDR3 coding DNA: TGTGCCAGCAGTGACAGGGTTTCAGGCTACACCTTC. This sequence joins TRBV6-1 and TRBJ1-2; D is perhaps TRBD1 (5 bases). Germline values: CDR1 MNHNS, CDR2 SASEGT. The CDR3 is 12 amino acids. V was cut by 3 bases and J by 8 bases, with 10 bases left in between.

CDR3 bases: TGCGCCAGCAGCTCATCCACTAATAGCGGAAGTGGGATTATGCAGTACTTC. Residues: CASSSSTNSGSGIMQYF. V and J are TRBV5-1 and TRBJ2-7, with D possibly TRBD2 on 6 matching bases. V was shortened by 3 bases and J by 9 bases, with 28 bases between the two germline ends. Germline V gene sequence: CDR1 SGHRS, CDR2 YFSETQ. This CDR3 spans 17 amino acids.

There are a few counts of this clonotype. This sequence joins TRBV7-8 and TRBJ2-2; 7 bases fit TRBD2. Trimming cost V 0 bases and J 0 bases; bases outside gene matches: 1. The CDR3 sequence is 16 residues long. In germline, CDR1 is SGHVS, CDR2 FQNEAQ. CDR3 in DNA: TGTGCCAGCAGCTTAGCGCGGGGGTCGAACACCGGGGAGCTGTTTTTT. Amino acids: CASSLARGSNTGELFF.

This clonotype has a handful of counts. The junction differs from germline at one of its ends, possibly a read error. V gene TRBV20-1 combines with J gene TRBJ1-2; no clear D. The germline V gene has CDR1 DFQATT and CDR2 SNEGSKA (reference sequence). The CDR3 consists of 13 residues. The CDR3: CSVRDGTNYGYTF. CDR3 nucleotide sequence: TGCAGTGTTAGAGATGGGACTAACTATGGCTACACCTTC.

The sample holds many counts of this clonotype. This chain connects TRBV13 to TRBJ2-6, with D perhaps matching TRBD2 (5 bases). V lost 2 bases and J 2 bases, leaving 7 bases between the germline ends. Germline V gene data show CDR1 as PRHDT and CDR2 as FYEKMQ (reference sequence). The CDR3 contains 15 residues. The DNA for the CDR3 is TGTGCCAGCAGCTTACTCGGGGCTGGGGCCAACGTCCTGACTTTC. This translates into CASSLLGAGANVLTF. Full variable domain (outside the CDR3, taken from reference TRBV13 and TRBJ2-6): AAGVIQSPRHLIKEKRETATLKCYPIPRHDTVYWYQQGPGQDPQFLISFYEKMQSDKGSIPDRFSAQQFSDYHSELNMSSLELGDSALYFCASSLLGAGANVLTFGAGSRLTVL.

The table lists this clonotype with many counts. This CDR3 is CAISESSGQGNYGYTF. CDR3 nucleotides: TGTGCCATCAGTGAGTCAAGCGGACAGGGAAATTATGGCTACACCTTC. The chain recombines TRBV10-3 with TRBJ1-2; 8 bases are a match to TRBD1. CDR1 and CDR2 from the germline V gene are ENHRY and SYGVKD. CDR3 size: 16 residues. With V trimmed by 0 bases and J by 5 bases, 8 bases remained unmatched.

The gene calls are TRBV3-1 and TRBJ2-7; 9 nucleotides agree with TRBD1. V trimming: 0 bases; J trimming: 3 bases; junction bases outside the gene matches: 3. Germline values: CDR1 LGHDT, CDR2 YNNKEL (reference sequence). The CDR3 sequence is 15 residues long. CDR3 nucleotide sequence: TGTGCCAGCAGCCAAGATTGGGACAGGGACTACGAGCAGTACTTC. Translating gives CASSQDWDRDYEQYF.

This chain connects TRBV12-3 or TRBV12-4 to TRBJ1-1; D may be TRBD1 (5 bases). V lost 8 bases to trimming and J lost 4 bases, with 26 bases between them. The CDR3 has 17 residues. CDR3 residues: CASEGVGQEGIGTEAFF. DNA for the CDR3: TGTGCCAGCGAGGGAGTAGGGCAGGAGGGGATAGGCACTGAAGCTTTCTTT.